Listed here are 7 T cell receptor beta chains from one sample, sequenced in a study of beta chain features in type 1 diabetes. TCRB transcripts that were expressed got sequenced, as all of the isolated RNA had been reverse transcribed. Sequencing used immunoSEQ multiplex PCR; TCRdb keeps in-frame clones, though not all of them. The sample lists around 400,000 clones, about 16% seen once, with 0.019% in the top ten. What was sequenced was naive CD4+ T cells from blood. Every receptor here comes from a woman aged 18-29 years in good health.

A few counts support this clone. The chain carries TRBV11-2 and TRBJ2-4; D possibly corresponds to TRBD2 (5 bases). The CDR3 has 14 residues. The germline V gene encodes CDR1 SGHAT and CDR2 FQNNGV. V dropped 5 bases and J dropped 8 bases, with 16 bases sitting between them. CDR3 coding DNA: TGTGCCAGCAGCGTTTCGGGCGGGTGGGACATTCAGTACTTC. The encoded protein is CASSVSGGWDIQYF.

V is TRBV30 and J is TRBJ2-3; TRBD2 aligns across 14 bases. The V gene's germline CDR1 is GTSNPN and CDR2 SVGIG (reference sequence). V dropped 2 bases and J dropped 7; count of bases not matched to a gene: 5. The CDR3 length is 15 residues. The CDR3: CAWSPGLAGGNTQYF. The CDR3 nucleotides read TGTGCCTGGAGTCCCGGACTAGCGGGAGGAAATACGCAGTATTTT.

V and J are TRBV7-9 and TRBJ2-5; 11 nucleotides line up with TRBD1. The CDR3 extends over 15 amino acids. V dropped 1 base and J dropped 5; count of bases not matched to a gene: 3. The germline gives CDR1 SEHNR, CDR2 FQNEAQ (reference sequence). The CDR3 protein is CASSLGTGGDETQYF. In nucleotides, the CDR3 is TGTGCCAGCAGCTTAGGGACAGGGGGCGACGAGACCCAGTACTTC.

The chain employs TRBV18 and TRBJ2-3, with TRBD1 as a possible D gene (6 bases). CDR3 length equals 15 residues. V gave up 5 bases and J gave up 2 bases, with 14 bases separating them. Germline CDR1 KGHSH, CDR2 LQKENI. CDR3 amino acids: CASSTRQDNTDTQYF. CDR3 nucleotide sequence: TGTGCCAGCTCAACGCGACAGGACAACACAGATACGCAGTATTTT.

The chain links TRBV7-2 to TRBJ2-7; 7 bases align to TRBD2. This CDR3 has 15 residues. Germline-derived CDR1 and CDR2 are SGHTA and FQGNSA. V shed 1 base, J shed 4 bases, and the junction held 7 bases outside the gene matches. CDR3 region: CASSLVGGGLYEQYF. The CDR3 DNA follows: TGTGCCAGCAGCTTAGTCGGCGGGGGACTTTACGAGCAGTACTTC.

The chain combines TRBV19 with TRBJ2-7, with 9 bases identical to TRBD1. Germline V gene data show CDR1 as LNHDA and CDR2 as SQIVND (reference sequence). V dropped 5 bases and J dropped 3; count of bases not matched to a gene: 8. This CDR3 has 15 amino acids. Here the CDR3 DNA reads TGTGCCAGTAGTCCCAGGACAGGGGTTTTCTACGAGCAGTACTTC. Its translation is CASSPRTGVFYEQYF.

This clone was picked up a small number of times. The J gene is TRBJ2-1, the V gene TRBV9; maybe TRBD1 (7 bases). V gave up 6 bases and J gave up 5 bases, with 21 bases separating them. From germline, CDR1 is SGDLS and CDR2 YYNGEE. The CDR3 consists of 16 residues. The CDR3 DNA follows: TGTGCCAGCACACTCGGAGGGGGCAGACATAACAATGAGCAGTTCTTC. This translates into CASTLGGGRHNNEQFF.